This TCR beta chain was obtained from a study of Ad26.COV2.S vaccination and SARS-CoV-2 variants. Study-wide context: Intramuscular Ad26.COV2.S at 5x10^10 or 1x10^11 viral particles.

As to this clone: Its antigen is not identified.

The treatment: over 15 received Ad26.COV2.S at low or high dose, single or two shots; roughly 5 received placebo; per-sample allocation not given. The study sampled participants on day 63 after the first vaccine or placebo injection. From germline, CDR1 is SSHAT and CDR2 FNYEAQ (reference sequence). Trimming removed 5 bases at V and 3 bases at J, with 13 bases between. The CDR3 is 14 amino acids. TCRdb's table, derived via immunoSEQ multiplex PCR, lists solely in-frame clones and lacks some. The sample shows 350,000 to 450,000 clones, 83% of them seen only once. Study-level results: Spike-specific TCR breadth in vaccine recipients exceeded that seen in placebo recipients. Comparability of non-spike TCR breadth was observed across vaccine and placebo recipients.

The chain uses TRBV7-7 and TRBJ2-5, with D possibly matching TRBD2 (6 bases). The sequence came from a person aged 18-65 years who received the Ad26.COV2.S COVID-19 vaccine or a placebo. The sample in question was peripheral blood, obtained in a trial of Ad26.COV2.S vaccine versus placebo. CDR3 loop: CASSPQGGKETQYF. The CDR3 DNA reads as TGTGCCAGCAGCCCCCAAGGAGGGAAAGAGACCCAGTACTTC.